The rows below give T cell receptor beta chains drawn from one sample of a study of identical twins. Each CDR3 protein gets one entry after TCRdb re-called the 5' RACE reads with MiXCR. The sample has roughly 250,000 distinct CDR3 sequences; roughly 7% are singletons. The sample also formed part of further work on yellow fever vaccine responses in identical twins.

The specimen sequenced was memory (CD45RO+) T cells sorted from blood. The receptors were sampled from a young woman in good health. Both conserved end residues are part of each CDR3. The D gene is left open where the match is weak. Clone size is given for some rows only: seen once, a few or many times, or a class if the clone is expanded.

CDR3 DNA: TGTGCCAGCAGTCACACTAGCGGGAGGACCGATACGCAGTATTTT
CDR3 protein: CASSHTSGRTDTQYF
clone size: many
D gene: TRBD2
V gene: TRBV12-3/TRBV12-4
J gene: TRBJ2-3
CDR3 length: 15

CDR3 DNA: TGCAGTGCTAGAGCCGCCAGGAAAGCTAACACCGGGGAGCTGTTTTTT
CDR3 protein: CSARAARKANTGELFF
clone size: few
D gene: NA
V gene: TRBV20-1
J gene: TRBJ2-2
CDR3 length: 16

CDR3 DNA: TGTGCCAGCAGCTCCCCGTTCGCGGGGGGGCCTGGGGCCAACGTCCTGACTTTC
CDR3 protein: CASSSPFAGGPGANVLTF
clone size: few
D gene: TRBD2
V gene: TRBV3-1
J gene: TRBJ2-6
CDR3 length: 18

CDR3 DNA: TGTGCCAGCAGTTTAGGGGACATTACTGAGCAGTTCTTC
CDR3 protein: CASSLGDITEQFF
clone size: many
D gene: NA
V gene: TRBV12-3/TRBV12-4
J gene: TRBJ2-1
CDR3 length: 13

CDR3 DNA: TGTGCCAGCAGCTTAGGAGGGACAGTCAAGCAGTTCTTC
CDR3 protein: CASSLGGTVKQFF
clone size: NA
D gene: TRBD1
V gene: TRBV7-9
J gene: TRBJ2-1
CDR3 length: 13

CDR3 DNA: TGTGCCAGCAGCTTAGAATTAACGGCGGATACGCAGTATTTT
CDR3 protein: CASSLELTADTQYF
clone size: many
D gene: NA
V gene: TRBV7-9
J gene: TRBJ2-3
CDR3 length: 14

CDR3 DNA: TGCGCCAGCAGGATAGCGGGGGTGTCCCTATACAATGAGCAGTTCTTC
CDR3 protein: CASRIAGVSLYNEQFF
clone size: many
D gene: TRBD2
V gene: TRBV5-1
J gene: TRBJ2-1
CDR3 length: 16

CDR3 DNA: TGTGCCAGCAGCTCAGGACTAGCGGGGACAGTAGATACGCAGTATTTT
CDR3 protein: CASSSGLAGTVDTQYF
clone size: NA
D gene: TRBD2
V gene: TRBV7-9
J gene: TRBJ2-3
CDR3 length: 16

CDR3 DNA: TGTGCCAGCAGCCCCCCGCCCGGGACTACTTACAATGAGCAGTTCTTC
CDR3 protein: CASSPPPGTTYNEQFF
clone size: NA
D gene: TRBD2
V gene: TRBV2
J gene: TRBJ2-1
CDR3 length: 16

CDR3 DNA: TGTGCCAGCACCTTACTGGAGACTGGGAACACTGAAGCTTTCTTT
CDR3 protein: CASTLLETGNTEAFF
clone size: few
D gene: NA
V gene: TRBV7-9
J gene: TRBJ1-1
CDR3 length: 15

CDR3 DNA: TGTGCCAGCAGCTTGGGCCAGGATCAAGAGACCCAGTACTTC
CDR3 protein: CASSLGQDQETQYF
clone size: many
D gene: NA
V gene: TRBV5-5
J gene: TRBJ2-5
CDR3 length: 14

CDR3 DNA: TGTGCCAGCAGCAGAGGCAGGGGGAGCTCCTACAATGAGCAGTTCTTC
CDR3 protein: CASSRGRGSSYNEQFF
clone size: NA
D gene: TRBD1
V gene: TRBV11-3
J gene: TRBJ2-1
CDR3 length: 16

CDR3 DNA: TGTGCCAGCAGCGTCTGGGCAGGGCAAGAGACCCAGTACTTC
CDR3 protein: CASSVWAGQETQYF
clone size: few
D gene: NA
V gene: TRBV9
J gene: TRBJ2-5
CDR3 length: 14

CDR3 DNA: TGCGCCAGCACTCTCAGCGGGGGCCTTTACAATGAGCAGTTCTTC
CDR3 protein: CASTLSGGLYNEQFF
clone size: few
D gene: TRBD2
V gene: TRBV5-1
J gene: TRBJ2-1
CDR3 length: 15

CDR3 DNA: TGTGCCAGCAGGTCCGGGACAGGGCCCACCGGGGAGCTGTTTTTT
CDR3 protein: CASRSGTGPTGELFF
clone size: NA
D gene: TRBD1
V gene: TRBV28
J gene: TRBJ2-2
CDR3 length: 15

CDR3 DNA: TGTGCCAGCAGCTATGGGAGTTCAGATACGCAGTATTTT
CDR3 protein: CASSYGSSDTQYF
clone size: NA
D gene: NA
V gene: TRBV7-9
J gene: TRBJ2-3
CDR3 length: 13

CDR3 DNA: TGTGCCAGCAGCCAAGATCTGGGGGCCACCGGGGAGCTGTTTTTT
CDR3 protein: CASSQDLGATGELFF
clone size: NA
D gene: NA
V gene: TRBV3-1
J gene: TRBJ2-2
CDR3 length: 15

CDR3 DNA: TGTGCCAGCAGCCCACGTGGCGGGTTTTCCGGGGAGCTGTTTTTT
CDR3 protein: CASSPRGGFSGELFF
clone size: few
D gene: NA
V gene: TRBV11-3
J gene: TRBJ2-2
CDR3 length: 15

CDR3 DNA: TGTGCCAGCAGTTTCCTTCCGCGGGGGGGCGTGGAGACCCAGTACTTC
CDR3 protein: CASSFLPRGGVETQYF
clone size: NA
D gene: TRBD2
V gene: TRBV28
J gene: TRBJ2-5
CDR3 length: 16

CDR3 DNA: TGTGCCAGCAGTGTAAGAAACAACCGGAACAATGAGCAGTTCTTC
CDR3 protein: CASSVRNNRNNEQFF
clone size: few
D gene: NA
V gene: TRBV2
J gene: TRBJ2-1
CDR3 length: 15

CDR3 DNA: TGTGCCAGCAGCTCTAGCAGTGAGCCCCAGCATTTT
CDR3 protein: CASSSSSEPQHF
clone size: few
D gene: NA
V gene: TRBV7-9
J gene: TRBJ1-5
CDR3 length: 12

CDR3 DNA: TGTGCCAGCAGCTTTTGGACTAGCGGGGGGCGGAGCACAGATACGCAGTATTTT
CDR3 protein: CASSFWTSGGRSTDTQYF
clone size: NA
D gene: TRBD2
V gene: TRBV11-1
J gene: TRBJ2-3
CDR3 length: 18

CDR3 DNA: TGTGCCAGCAGCCAAGAAGAAGTTCGAACTAGCGGGGGAGATACGCAGTATTTT
CDR3 protein: CASSQEEVRTSGGDTQYF
clone size: many
D gene: TRBD2
V gene: TRBV4-2
J gene: TRBJ2-3
CDR3 length: 18

CDR3 DNA: TGTGCCAGCAATCCAGGGGAGAGCAATCAGCCCCAGCATTTT
CDR3 protein: CASNPGESNQPQHF
clone size: few
D gene: NA
V gene: TRBV2
J gene: TRBJ1-5
CDR3 length: 14

CDR3 DNA: TGTGCCAGCAGCCTTCACAATGAGCAGTTCTTC
CDR3 protein: CASSLHNEQFF
clone size: many
D gene: NA
V gene: TRBV14
J gene: TRBJ2-1
CDR3 length: 11

CDR3 DNA: TGTGCCAGCAGCGCCCGACGGATCGCGAACACCGGGGAGCTGTTTTTT
CDR3 protein: CASSARRIANTGELFF
clone size: many
D gene: NA
V gene: TRBV9
J gene: TRBJ2-2
CDR3 length: 16

CDR3 DNA: TGTGCCACCAGTGGCCCGCCCCGGGGGGACAGGAACTACAATGAGCAGTTCTTC
CDR3 protein: CATSGPPRGDRNYNEQFF
clone size: many
D gene: NA
V gene: TRBV24-1
J gene: TRBJ2-1
CDR3 length: 18

CDR3 DNA: TGCAGCGTTTGGACAGGGGGGGACAATGAGCAGTTCTTC
CDR3 protein: CSVWTGGDNEQFF
clone size: NA
D gene: TRBD1
V gene: TRBV29-1
J gene: TRBJ2-1
CDR3 length: 13

CDR3 DNA: TGTGCCAGCAGCCATCCTACCTCTGGAAACACCATATATTTT
CDR3 protein: CASSHPTSGNTIYF
clone size: few
D gene: NA
V gene: TRBV3-1
J gene: TRBJ1-3
CDR3 length: 14

CDR3 DNA: TGTGCCAGCAGCCAAGAATGGCCAGCGGGAGGGCAAGAGACCCAGTACTTC
CDR3 protein: CASSQEWPAGGQETQYF
clone size: few
D gene: TRBD2
V gene: TRBV3-1
J gene: TRBJ2-5
CDR3 length: 17

CDR3 DNA: TGTGCCAGCAGCGTAAATTGGGGGGCTGGCACAGATACGCAGTATTTT
CDR3 protein: CASSVNWGAGTDTQYF
clone size: NA
D gene: NA
V gene: TRBV9
J gene: TRBJ2-3
CDR3 length: 16

CDR3 DNA: TGTGCCAGCAGCACGAAACTAGCGGGAGGGGGATCCTACAATGAGCAGTTCTTC
CDR3 protein: CASSTKLAGGGSYNEQFF
clone size: few
D gene: TRBD2
V gene: TRBV7-3
J gene: TRBJ2-1
CDR3 length: 18

CDR3 DNA: TGTGCCAGCAGTTTACAGGGAGGGATCACTGAAGCTTTCTTT
CDR3 protein: CASSLQGGITEAFF
clone size: few
D gene: NA
V gene: TRBV6-5
J gene: TRBJ1-1
CDR3 length: 14

CDR3 DNA: TGCAGTGCTACGCAGGGTGTGAATTCACCCCTCCACTTT
CDR3 protein: CSATQGVNSPLHF
clone size: few
D gene: NA
V gene: TRBV20-1
J gene: TRBJ1-6
CDR3 length: 13

CDR3 DNA: TGCAGTGCTAGACAATTAGCGGGGGAACTCGAAGAGACCCAGTACTTC
CDR3 protein: CSARQLAGELEETQYF
clone size: few
D gene: TRBD2
V gene: TRBV20-1
J gene: TRBJ2-5
CDR3 length: 16

CDR3 DNA: TGTGCCAGCAGATCTCCTAGCGGGGGACTCTTCACAGATACGCAGTATTTT
CDR3 protein: CASRSPSGGLFTDTQYF
clone size: NA
D gene: TRBD2
V gene: TRBV2
J gene: TRBJ2-3
CDR3 length: 17